This T cell receptor beta chain was retrieved from a study of beta chain features in type 1 diabetes (dated by TCRdb to the late 2010s). About the investigation overall: Mean age, gender distribution, total cell number and subset yield were not different between patients and healthy donors. A total of approximately 100 million sorted cells were examined across all samples, and the number of cells per subset was strongly correlated with RNA yield. In the study, recently diagnosed type 1 diabetes patients and matched healthy donors were compared on the TCRB repertoires of their sorted circulating CD4+ T cell subsets. Naive and central memory subsets were obtained from all 30 or so donors, but regulatory and stem cell-like memory subsets were isolated from only 8 patients and roughly eight healthy donors. What the authors observed across the whole study: Type 1 diabetes patients showed a moderate but significant shortening of TCRB CDR3 length in all four CD4+ subsets. Only small numbers of individuals were included in the HLA sub-analyses, which left unresolved whether HLA type had any influence on TCRB rearrangement. PCR might favor shorter templates, but patient and control samples were amplified and corrected together, so any skew would affect both groups equally. Because cDNA was sequenced instead of genomic DNA, highly expressing activated cells could be over-represented, though the groups showed no difference in activation or CD3 levels. The naive, central memory and regulatory TCRB repertoires appeared to resemble one another more closely among patients than among healthy donors. Patients with type 1 diabetes made fewer insertions and deleted more nucleotides at VDJ recombination sites, implying thymic rearrangement abnormalities.

Looking up the germline V gene yields CDR1 MDHEN and CDR2 SYDVKM. Trimming costs V 8 bases and J 6 bases, and their ends lie 11 bases apart. The CDR3 measures 12 amino acids from cysteine to phenylalanine. The sequence is cut down to CDR3 DNA, 36 bases in frame from base 1. A single peripheral blood draw of around 0.11 L on average was collected from each donor into heparinised tubes. A BD FACSAria II and a panel including CD45RO, CCR7, CD25, CD127, CD95 and CD27 were used to sort naive, central memory, regulatory and stem cell-like memory CD4+ T cells. All sorted populations exceeded 95% purity. PBMCs were isolated right away by Lymphoprep density gradient centrifugation and were stained directly, without culture. So that batch effects would be minimized, each experiment stained and sorted samples in pairs, pairing one healthy donor with one patient. A few counts support this clone. This receptor's antigen is unknown. One base away there is no much larger clone; base qualities are not given.

All of the isolated RNA was reverse transcribed with the High Capacity cDNA Reverse Transcription Kit, so expressed TCRB transcripts were sequenced. Deep immunoSEQ sequencing was applied to naive, central memory and regulatory T cell samples, giving an average of roughly 3.3 million total reads per sample. Sorted cells were lysed in RLT buffer, and RNA was extracted using DNase-treated RNeasy Micro or Mini kits according to cell number. To prevent cross-contamination, each cell subset was processed individually, whereas patient and healthy donor samples were processed jointly. Using the immunoSEQ multiplex PCR, TCRB sequences were amplified from cDNA into 87-bp fragments spanning the CDR3 region. Sequencing of the amplicons was done on the Illumina HiSeq platform. Processing in the source paper ran as follows. Synthetic template baselines were used to correct PCR bias computationally, reads within Hamming distance 2 were collapsed, and singletons that could not be merged were discarded. Reads were aligned against IMGT to assign V, D and J genes, CDR3 length and insertions or deletions at six rearrangement sites. Within each subset, clonotype counts were normalized to sorted cell number, and only after that were true diversity and Gini coefficients computed with the tcR R package. Repertoire sharing was quantified using the overlap coefficient calculated on TCRB nucleotide sequences. The immuneACCESS repertoire file appears here via TCRdb, limited to in-frame rearrangements. These files lack a portion of the clones; in checked studies, under half of the deficit traces to unresolved V genes, and the cause of the others is not known. Clonal size and the V and J genes are those of that table, whereas D and trimming came from the DNA. The sample table records more than 130,000 clones; 6.5% to 8.5% of these occur just once. Clones ranked in the top ten supply approximately 1.5% of the sample.

This receptor was taken from a woman aged 25 to 39 in good health. The sample was central memory CD4+ T cells from blood. The V and J segments used are TRBV28 and TRBJ1-5; TRBD1 is possibly the D segment (5 matching bases). The CDR3 region has the sequence CASQRGPQPQHF. The DNA is TGTGCCAGCCAGCGGGGCCCTCAGCCCCAGCATTTT.